Detailed here is one T cell receptor (beta chain). The antigen is not known. The sample is drawn from a study of cytomegalovirus exposure and HLA in healthy donors. Per the germline V gene, CDR1 is SEHNR and CDR2 is FQNEAQ (reference sequence). This CDR3 region has 16 residues. Losses at the gene ends were 1 base for V and 0 bases for J; bases not matched to a gene: 4. Primers included in the PCR were 60 Vbeta and 13 Jbeta primers. Some clones are missing from TCRdb's copy, which holds only in-frame ones; the method was immunoSEQ multiplex PCR. This sample has more than 50,000 clones, with over 55% found just once. Study-wide findings and caveats: Other equally common chains were less clonally expanded than HLA-associated TCR beta chains, a later analysis showed.

The chain joins TRBV7-9 to TRBJ1-2; TRBD1 matches 8 bases. Sequenced material: PBMCs. The sequence was collected from a man in his forties in good health and CMV-seropositive. The DNA for the CDR3 is TGTGCCAGCAGCTTAGAGACAGGGGTCACTAACTATGGCTACACCTTC. It specifies CASSLETGVTNYGYTF.